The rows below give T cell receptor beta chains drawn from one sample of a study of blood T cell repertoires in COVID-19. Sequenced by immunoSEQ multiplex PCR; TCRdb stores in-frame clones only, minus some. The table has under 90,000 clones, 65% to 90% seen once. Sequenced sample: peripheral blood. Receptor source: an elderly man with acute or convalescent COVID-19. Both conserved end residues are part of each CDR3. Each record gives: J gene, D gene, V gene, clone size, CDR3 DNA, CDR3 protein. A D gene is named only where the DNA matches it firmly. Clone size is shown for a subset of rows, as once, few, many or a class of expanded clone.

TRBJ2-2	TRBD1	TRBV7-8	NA	TGTGCCAGCAGCTTAGGGGACAGGGAATGGAACACCGGGGAGCTGTTTTTT	CASSLGDREWNTGELFF
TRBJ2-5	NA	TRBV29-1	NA	TGCAGCGTTGATGGAGGGGACCAAGAGACCCAGTACTTC	CSVDGGDQETQYF
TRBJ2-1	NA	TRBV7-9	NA	TGTGCCCCCCCCGGGGTTATCCCACACCCCAATGAGCAGTTCTTC	CAPPGVIPHPNEQFF
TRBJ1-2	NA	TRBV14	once	TGTGCCAGCAGCCAGGGCGACGGACTGACCTATGGCTACACCTTC	CASSQGDGLTYGYTF
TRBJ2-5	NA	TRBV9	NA	TGTGCCAGCAGCGTGTCGGTGGGCAGTGAGACCCAGTACTTC	CASSVSVGSETQYF
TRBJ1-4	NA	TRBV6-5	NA	TGTGCCAGCAGTTACTCAGCGGGCAGCCCTAATGAAAAACTGTTTTTT	CASSYSAGSPNEKLFF
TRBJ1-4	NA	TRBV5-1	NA	TGCGCCAGCAGCTTGATGGCGGAACCTAATGAAAAACTGTTTTTT	CASSLMAEPNEKLFF
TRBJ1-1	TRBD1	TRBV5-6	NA	TGTGCCAGCAGCTATCCCGGGACAGGGGACACTGAAGCTTTCTTT	CASSYPGTGDTEAFF
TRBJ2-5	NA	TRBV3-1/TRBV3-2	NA	TGTGCCAGCAGCCCCGGACAGTGGGAGACCCAGTACTTC	CASSPGQWETQYF
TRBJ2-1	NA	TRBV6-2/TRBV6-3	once	TGTGCCAGCAGTTACGGACGGGAGCCGTACAATGAGCAGTTCTTC	CASSYGREPYNEQFF
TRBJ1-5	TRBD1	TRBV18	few	TGTGCCAGCTCCGGGACAGAATATCAGCCCCAGCATTTT	CASSGTEYQPQHF
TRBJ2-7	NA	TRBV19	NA	TGTGCCAGTAGTATAGGCCCGCGGGTCGAGCAGTACTTC	CASSIGPRVEQYF
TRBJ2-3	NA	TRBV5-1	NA	TGCGCCAGCAGCCTTCAGGCCAGGGATACGCAGTATTTT	CASSLQARDTQYF
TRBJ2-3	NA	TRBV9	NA	TGTGCCAGCAGCTGGCAGGGAGATACGCAGTATTTT	CASSWQGDTQYF
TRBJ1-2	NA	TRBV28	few	TGTGCCAGCAGTTCCCCCCCAGGGTTAGGCGGTGGCTACACCTTC	CASSSPPGLGGGYTF
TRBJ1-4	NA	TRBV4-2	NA	TGTGCCAGCAGCCAAGGACAGGCTCAAAATGAAAAACTGTTTTTT	CASSQGQAQNEKLFF
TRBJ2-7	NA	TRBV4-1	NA	TGCGCCAGCAGCCAAGCCCCCACTCGGGAGCAGTACTTC	CASSQAPTREQYF
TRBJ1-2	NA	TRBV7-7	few	TGTGCTAGCAGCTTACAGTCCTACACCTTC	CASSLQSYTF
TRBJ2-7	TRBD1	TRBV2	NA	TGTGCCAGCAGTGACGGACAGGGTATTTGGCGGGCAGACTACGAGCAGTACTTC	CASSDGQGIWRADYEQYF
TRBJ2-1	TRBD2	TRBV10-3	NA	TGTGCCATCAGTGCCGGACTAGCGGGAGTAGCTGAGCAGTTCTTC	CAISAGLAGVAEQFF
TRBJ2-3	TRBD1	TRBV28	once	TGTGCCAGCAGTCCTCCGGGACAGGGGTCAGGCACAGATACGCAGTATTTT	CASSPPGQGSGTDTQYF
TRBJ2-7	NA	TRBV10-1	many	TGCGCCAGCAGTGAAGGGGTCTACGAGCAGTACTTC	CASSEGVYEQYF
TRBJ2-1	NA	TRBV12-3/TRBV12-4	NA	TGTGCCAGCAGTCTTAGGGGCGCTGGAGAGCAGTTCTTC	CASSLRGAGEQFF
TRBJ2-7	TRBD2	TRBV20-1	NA	TGCAGTGCTAGTATGGTGGTAGCGGGAACCTACGAGCAGTACTTC	CSASMVVAGTYEQYF
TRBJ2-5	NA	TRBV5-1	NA	TGCGCCAGCAGCTCCCTTCAGGAACCCCAAGAGACCCAGTACTTC	CASSSLQEPQETQYF
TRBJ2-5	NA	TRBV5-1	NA	TGCGCCAGCAGCTTGGTAGGACTGGAGGGGGAGACCCAGTACTTC	CASSLVGLEGETQYF
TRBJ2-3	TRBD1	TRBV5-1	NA	TGCGCCAGCAGCTTACAGGGGGCCACAGATACGCAGTATTTT	CASSLQGATDTQYF
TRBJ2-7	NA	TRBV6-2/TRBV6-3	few	TGTGCCAGCAGTTACTCGAGGTTGAGTGGACAATCGAGAGGCGAGCAGTACTTC	CASSYSRLSGQSRGEQYF
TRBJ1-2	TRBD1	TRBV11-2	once	TGTGCCAGCAGCCAACTTCGACAGGGGTCCTCCCCCCACTTC	CASSQLRQGSSPHF
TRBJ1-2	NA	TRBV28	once	TGTGCCAGCAGAATTATCGGCGGGATTTATGGCTACACCTTC	CASRIIGGIYGYTF
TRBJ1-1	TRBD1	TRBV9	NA	TGTGCCAGCAGCGTCATGGACAGGGGCAACACTGAAGCTTTCTTT	CASSVMDRGNTEAFF
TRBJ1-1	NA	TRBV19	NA	TGTGCCAGTAGTATGGGGGCAGACACTGAAGCTTTCTTT	CASSMGADTEAFF
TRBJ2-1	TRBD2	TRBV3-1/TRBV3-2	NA	TGTGCCAGCAGCCAAGATCAGGGACTAGCGGGAGAGTCCAATGAGCAGTTCTTC	CASSQDQGLAGESNEQFF
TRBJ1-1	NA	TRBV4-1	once	TGCGCCAGCACCCGCCTCCCGGGGAGCACTGAAGCTTTCTTT	CASTRLPGSTEAFF
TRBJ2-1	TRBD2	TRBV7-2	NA	TGTGCCAGCAGCTTACCCTCACTAGCGGGAGGCAACAATGAGCAGTTCTTC	CASSLPSLAGGNNEQFF
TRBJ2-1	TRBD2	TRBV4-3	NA	TGCGCCAGCAGCCAAGGGGTAGAAGCGGGGGGCCGGAATGAGCAGTTCTTC	CASSQGVEAGGRNEQFF
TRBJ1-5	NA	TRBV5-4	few	TGTGCCAGCAGCTTCAAGGGGGATCAGCCCCAGCATTTT	CASSFKGDQPQHF
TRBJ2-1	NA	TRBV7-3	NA	TGTGCCAGCAGCTCTAGCAGGAGCTCCTACAATGAGCAGTTCTTC	CASSSSRSSYNEQFF
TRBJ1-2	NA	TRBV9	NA	TGTGCCAGCGGAGGGGAGTTGGACTATGGCTACACCTTC	CASGGELDYGYTF
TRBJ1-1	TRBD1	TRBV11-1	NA	TGTGCCAGCAGCTTAGTGCAGACAGGGAAAACGGGTGAAGCTTTCTTT	CASSLVQTGKTGEAFF
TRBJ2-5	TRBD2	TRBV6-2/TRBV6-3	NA	TGTGCCAGCAGTTATTATGCTAGCGGGGAAGAGACCCAGTACTTC	CASSYYASGEETQYF
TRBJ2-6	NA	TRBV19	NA	TGTGCCAGTAGTATGAAGAGTTCTGGGGCCAACGTCCTGACTTTC	CASSMKSSGANVLTF
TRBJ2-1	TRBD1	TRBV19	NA	TGTGCCAGCGGGACGACAGGGGGCAGGAATGAGCAGTTCTTC	CASGTTGGRNEQFF
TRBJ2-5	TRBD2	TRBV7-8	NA	TGTGCCAGCAGCCTTATGACGAGCCCGGGACTAGCGGGGGACCAAGAGACCCAGTACTTC	CASSLMTSPGLAGDQETQYF
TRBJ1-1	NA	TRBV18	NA	TGTGCCAGCTCACGCGGGGGGGGTGAAGCTTTCTTT	CASSRGGGEAFF
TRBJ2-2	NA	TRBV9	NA	TGTGCCAGCAGCGCCTTCGGCGGGAACACCGGGGAGCTGTTTTTT	CASSAFGGNTGELFF
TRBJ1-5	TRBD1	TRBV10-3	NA	TGTGCCATCAGTGGGACAGGGGGTAATCAGCCCCAGCATTTT	CAISGTGGNQPQHF
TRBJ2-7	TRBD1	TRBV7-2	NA	TGTGCCAGCAGCTTAGACGGGACAGGGAAAACCTACGAGCAGTACTTC	CASSLDGTGKTYEQYF